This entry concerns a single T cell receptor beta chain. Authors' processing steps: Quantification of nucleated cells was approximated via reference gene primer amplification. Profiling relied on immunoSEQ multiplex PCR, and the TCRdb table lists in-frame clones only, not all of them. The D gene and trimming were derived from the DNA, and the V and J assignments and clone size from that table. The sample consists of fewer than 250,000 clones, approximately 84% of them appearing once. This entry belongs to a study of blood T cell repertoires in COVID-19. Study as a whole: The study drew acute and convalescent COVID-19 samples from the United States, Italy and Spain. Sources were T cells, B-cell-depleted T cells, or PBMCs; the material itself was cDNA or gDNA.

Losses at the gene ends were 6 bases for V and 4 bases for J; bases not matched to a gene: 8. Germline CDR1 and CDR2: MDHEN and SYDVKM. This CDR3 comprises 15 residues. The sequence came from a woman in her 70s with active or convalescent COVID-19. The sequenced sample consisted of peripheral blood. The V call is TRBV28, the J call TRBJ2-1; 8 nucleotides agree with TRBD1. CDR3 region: CASSPGGRVYNEQFF. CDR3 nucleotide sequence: TGTGCCAGCAGCCCAGGGGGCAGGGTATACAATGAGCAGTTCTTC.